These 15 T cell receptor beta chains were sequenced from one sample in a study of T cells after yellow fever vaccination. TCRdb fed the 5' RACE reads into MiXCR, producing one record per CDR3 protein. There are roughly 320,000 distinct CDR3 sequences in the sample; 9.5% to 12% occur only once, and 2.5% to 4% lies in the top ten. The sample consisted of CD4+ T cells sorted from PBMCs, taken 45 days after the yellow fever booster vaccination. The receptors were sampled from a man aged 18-30 years who received the YFV17D yellow fever vaccine.

The CDR3 DNA reads as TGTGCCAGCTCGCCTAGAGGGGTGCAGACTGAAGCTTTCTTT. It encodes CASSPRGVQTEAFF. V gene TRBV18 combines with J gene TRBJ1-1, with D maybe TRBD1 (5 bases). Germline V gives CDR1 KGHSH, CDR2 LQKENI. V was trimmed by 6 bases and J by 5 bases, leaving 16 bases between them. This CDR3 spans 14 amino acids. Combining the CDR3 with reference TRBV18 and TRBJ1-1 gives the whole variable domain NAGVMQNPRHLVRRRGQEARLRCSPMKGHSHVYWYRQLPEEGLKFMVYLQKENIIDESGMPKERFSAEFPKEGPSILRIQQVVRGDSAAYFCASSPRGVQTEAFFGQGTRLTVV.

This chain connects TRBV27 to TRBJ1-6; possibly TRBD1 for D (5 bases). The CDR3 has 14 amino acids. The germline V and J ends were trimmed by 6 bases and 4 bases, with 10 bases remaining between them. Germline values: CDR1 MNHEY, CDR2 SMNVEV (reference sequence). The CDR3 DNA reads TGTGCCAGCAGCCTACAGGAATATAATTCACCCCTCCACTTT. This gives the protein CASSLQEYNSPLHF.

The sample holds many counts of this clonotype. This chain links TRBV12-5 with TRBJ2-1; either TRBD1 or TRBD2 may fit D (6 bases each). The germline V and J ends were trimmed by 7 bases and 4 bases, with 20 bases remaining between them. Germline lookup yields CDR1 LGHNT and CDR2 FRNRAP. This CDR3 comprises 16 residues. The CDR3 loop is CASVPGGSGSYNEQFF. The CDR3 DNA reads as TGTGCTAGTGTCCCCGGGGGCAGCGGCTCTTACAATGAGCAGTTCTTC. The full variable domain, with the rest looked up from reference TRBV12-5 and TRBJ2-1, is DARVTQTPRHKVTEMGQEVTMRCQPILGHNTVFWYRQTMMQGLELLAYFRNRAPLDDSGMPKDRFSAEMPDATLATLKIQPSEPRDSAVYFCASVPGGSGSYNEQFFGPGTRLTVL.

This clonotype appeared a few times. The CDR3 region is CASSQAGTWNIQYF. The CDR3 nucleotides read TGTGCCAGCAGCCAGGCGGGCACATGGAACATTCAGTACTTC. This chain links TRBV14 with TRBJ2-4; D perhaps matches TRBD2 (5 bases). Trimming took 3 bases from V and 7 from J, leaving 13 bases between them. Germline V CDR1 and CDR2: SGHDN, FVKESK. The CDR3 sequence is 14 residues long. The whole variable domain, remainder taken from reference TRBV14 and TRBJ2-4, is EAGVTQFPSHSVIEKGQTVTLRCDPISGHDNLYWYRRVMGKEIKFLLHFVKESKQDESGMPNNRFLAERTGGTYSTLKVQPAELEDSGVYFCASSQAGTWNIQYFGAGTRLSVL.

This clonotype appeared many times. The chain employs TRBV12-3 or TRBV12-4 and TRBJ2-3; D remains unclear. The CDR3 is 13 residues long. Deletions cut 2 bases from V and 5 bases from J, with 8 bases between. The CDR3 coding sequence is TGTGCCAGCAGTTTAAGGGTCGGAGATACGCAGTATTTT. Its protein product is CASSLRVGDTQYF.

This clonotype has just a few counts. The CDR3 coding sequence is TGTGCCACCAGCAGAGATCCCCCGGGACAGGGGAGGTACGAGCAGTACGTC. It encodes CATSRDPPGQGRYEQYV. This rearrangement joins TRBV15 to TRBJ2-7; TRBD1 agrees at 10 bases. The CDR3 runs 17 residues. The V and J ends lost 0 bases and 4 bases, in that order; junction bases with no gene match: 9. Germline V gene lookup returns CDR1 LNHNV and CDR2 YYDKDF (reference sequence).

This clonotype was seen a few times. DNA of the CDR3: TGTGCCAGCTCACCTCCTTGGGCGAGTAACCTACCGGGCTACACCTTC. Protein product: CASSPPWASNLPGYTF. The V call is TRBV18, the J call TRBJ1-2; D not certain. V lost 3 bases, J lost 8 bases, and 22 bases lay in between. The length of the CDR3 is 16 residues. Germline V gene data show CDR1 as KGHSH and CDR2 as LQKENI.

This clonotype was recorded many times. The chain employs TRBV5-1 and TRBJ2-5; no clear D. V shed 7 bases and J shed 4 bases, with 8 bases lying between them. CDR1 is SGHRS and CDR2 is YFSETQ in the germline V gene. This CDR3 contains 11 residues. CDR3 DNA: TGCGCCAGCCGCTCCGTAGAGACCCAGTACTTC. Translation gives CASRSVETQYF. The full variable domain, completed using reference TRBV5-1 and TRBJ2-5, is KAGVTQTPRYLIKTRGQQVTLSCSPISGHRSVSWYQQTPGQGLQFLFEYFSETQRNKGNFPGRFSGRQFSNSRSEMNVSTLELGDSALYLCASRSVETQYFGPGTRLLVL.

This clonotype was found many times. The V and J genes are TRBV24-1 and TRBJ2-3; 12 bases match TRBD2. Germline CDR1 reads KGHDR; CDR2 reads SFDVKD. V shed 5 bases and J 7 bases; nucleotides not matched to a gene: 9. The CDR3 sequence is 16 residues long. The CDR3 DNA reads as TGTGCCACCAGTGCCCGACTAGCGGGGGCCGCCAATACGCAGTATTTT. Encoded protein: CATSARLAGAANTQYF.

The sample holds many counts of this clonotype. This chain connects TRBV18 to TRBJ2-7, with D perhaps TRBD1 (6 bases). Germline CDR1 KGHSH, CDR2 LQKENI. V lost 3 bases, J lost 3 bases, and 6 bases lay in between. The CDR3 has 12 residues. CDR3 residues: CASSPDSYEQYV. The CDR3 DNA reads as TGTGCCAGCTCACCGGACAGCTACGAGCAGTACGTC.

This clonotype was detected only a few times. The V gene is TRBV2, the J gene TRBJ1-2; 7 bases align to TRBD1. The junction had 12 bases not matched to a gene; V was cut back by 7 bases and J by 7 bases. Germline values: CDR1 SNHLY, CDR2 FYNNEI. CDR3 length equals 14 residues. The CDR3 nucleotides read TGTGCCAGCACCGCACAGGGGAGGCTCGCTGGCTACACCTTC. Amino acid sequence: CASTAQGRLAGYTF.

This clonotype was counted between two and nine times. The J gene is TRBJ2-2, the V gene TRBV7-6; D may correspond to TRBD1 or TRBD2 (5 bases each). CDR1 is SGHVS and CDR2 is FNYEAQ in the germline V gene. The CDR3 length is 14 residues. V lost 1 base and J lost 7, with 10 bases in between. In DNA form, the CDR3 reads TGTGCCAGCAGCTTAGGGGGGTATGGCGGGGAGCTGTTTTTT. It codes for CASSLGGYGGELFF.

This clonotype was detected a few times. The chain combines TRBV5-6 with TRBJ2-1; D gene uncertain. Germline V lookup: CDR1 SGHDT, CDR2 YYEEEE. Trimming took 0 bases from V and 1 from J, leaving 8 bases between them. The CDR3 sequence is 15 residues long. The CDR3 DNA sequence: TGTGCCAGCAGCTTGGACGTGGCGTCCTACAATGAGCAGTTCTTC. Its translation is CASSLDVASYNEQFF.

In this sample, this clonotype turned up a few times. J is TRBJ2-2 and V is TRBV5-1, with 8 nucleotides matching TRBD1. The CDR3 has 15 residues. Germline V gene lookup returns CDR1 SGHRS and CDR2 YFSETQ. Losses at the gene ends were 0 bases for V and 7 bases for J; bases not matched to a gene: 5. CDR3 protein: CASSLGQGANGELFF. The CDR3 DNA is TGCGCCAGCAGCTTGGGTCAGGGGGCTAACGGGGAGCTGTTTTTT.

The chain has TRBV3-1 and TRBJ2-6, with D possibly being TRBD2 (6 bases). This CDR3 has 15 residues. The V gene lost 8 bases and the J gene lost 5 bases, with 16 bases spanning the gap. CDR1 is LGHDT, CDR2 YNNKEL, per germline (reference sequence). CDR3 nucleotide sequence: TGTGCCAGCGGCGCAGCCGGGAGAAGGGCCAACGTCCTGACTTTC. It yields the protein CASGAAGRRANVLTF.